What follows are 9 T cell receptor beta chains derived from one specimen sequenced in a study of T cells in Graves' hyperthyroidism and ophthalmopathy (dated by TCRdb to about 2019). Libraries were prepared through multiplex PCR. The sequencer was an Illumina HiSeq 2000. TCR beta CDR3 regions were amplified from RNA transcripts. The first round of RT-PCR for the TCR CDR3 was performed with the HTBI primer set and the Qiagen OneStep RT-PCR kit. TCRdb reanalyzed the raw reads on its own, using fastp at Q25 for trimming and MiXCR for clone calling, and kept in-frame beta chains. A single entry per CDR3 protein holds the most common genes and DNA from its merged rows. In all, the sample holds roughly 500,000 distinct CDR3 sequences, and 40% to 55% of those were seen once. The ten largest clones represent 44% of the sample. The material sequenced was peripheral blood or thyroid tissue (not recorded which). The receptors stem from an adult woman with Graves' disease, either hyperthyroidism or ophthalmopathy (not recorded which).

With respect to this clonotype: An end of the junction differs from the germline gene, which may be a read error. The gene calls are TRBV9 and TRBJ1-2, with D possibly being TRBD1 (5 bases). CDR3 length: 13 residues. Germline CDR1 reads SGDLS; CDR2 reads YYNGEE. Here the CDR3 reads CASSVAGNYGHTF. The CDR3 DNA is TGTGCCAGCAGCGTAGCAGGGAACTATGGCCACACCTTC.

The chain couples TRBV2 to TRBJ1-2, with D unclear. V lost 3 bases to trimming and J lost 6 bases, with 17 bases between them. From germline, CDR1 is SNHLY and CDR2 FYNNEI. CDR3 length: 15 amino acids. CDR3 residues: CASSDGGYGRNGYTF. The CDR3 coding sequence is TGTGCCAGCAGTGATGGTGGCTATGGCAGGAATGGCTACACCTTC.

This rearrangement joins TRBV7-8 to TRBJ1-2; D call uncertain. There are 13 residues in the CDR3. Trimming pared 6 bases from V and 9 bases from J, leaving 17 bases between. CDR1 is SGHVS, CDR2 FQNEAQ, per germline. For the CDR3, the DNA is TGTGCCAGCAGGGATCCCTCCCGCGCCAGCTACACCTTC. It codes for CASRDPSRASYTF.

This clonotype was recorded only once. The chain couples TRBV7-2 to TRBJ1-6; a weak D match, TRBD1 (5 bases). V was pared by 2 bases and J by 13 bases, with 12 bases between. This CDR3 comprises 13 residues. Germline CDR1 and CDR2: SGHTA and FQGNSA. CDR3 protein: CASSLPGQTPLHF. Here the CDR3 DNA reads TGTGCCAGCAGCTTACCAGGACAAACTCCCCTCCACTTT.

The rearrangement links TRBV9 to TRBJ1-5; no reliable D call. This CDR3 region has 14 residues. The V gene lost 0 bases and the J gene lost 4 bases, with 8 bases spanning the gap. The V gene's germline CDR1 is SGDLS and CDR2 YYNGEE. The CDR3 nucleotides are TGTGCCAGCAGCGTAGGGACGGATAATCAGCCCCAGCATTTT. Amino acid sequence: CASSVGTDNQPQHF.

This clonotype has at least ten counts. The chain links TRBV11-2 to TRBJ2-7, with D unresolved. Between the trimmed V and J ends, which lost 1 base and 3 bases, there was a span of 13 bases. Per germline, CDR1 SGHAT and CDR2 FQNNGV. The length of the CDR3 is 15 residues. In DNA form, the CDR3 reads TGTGCCAGCAGCTTAGGGGCCCCCCAGATCTACGAGCAGTACTTC. Protein sequence: CASSLGAPQIYEQYF.

There are many counts of this clonotype. The J gene is TRBJ2-2, the V gene TRBV14, with no clear D. CDR3 size: 15 residues. Germline assignment: CDR1 SGHDN and CDR2 FVKESK. The V end lost 0 bases, the J end lost 6 bases, and 11 bases lay between the germline ends. The CDR3 protein is CASSQERVRAGELFF. CDR3 in DNA: TGTGCCAGCAGCCAAGAACGCGTCCGGGCCGGGGAGCTGTTTTTT.

This clonotype was detected a few times. V and J are TRBV19 and TRBJ1-2, with 8 bases fitting TRBD1. The CDR3 totals 12 residues. V trimming: 8 bases; J trimming: 3 bases; junction bases outside the gene matches: 2. Germline CDR1 reads LNHDA; CDR2 reads SQIVND (reference sequence). CDR3 coding DNA: TGTGCCAGTCACAGGGGGTACTATGGCTACACCTTC. Its translation: CASHRGYYGYTF.

This clonotype was recorded at least ten times. The chain links TRBV2 to TRBJ2-7; D not certain. Looked up from germline, CDR1 is SNHLY and CDR2 is FYNNEI. V was pared by 4 bases and J by 1 base, with 2 bases between. The CDR3 totals 11 residues. Here the CDR3 reads CASSGSYEQYF. The CDR3 DNA reads TGTGCCAGCAGTGGATCCTACGAGCAGTACTTC.